Listed here are 20 T cell receptor beta chains from one sample, sequenced in a study of blood T cell repertoires in COVID-19. This table comes from immunoSEQ multiplex PCR, and its TCRdb copy is limited to in-frame clones, with some not included. The data contain tens of thousands of clones, roughly 86% of them seen just once; the ten biggest clones take up about 13%. The sequenced sample consisted of peripheral blood. The receptors were sampled from a human donor with active COVID-19. The donor label of this sample is uncertain.

V usage is TRBV27 and J usage is TRBJ2-7; 9 bases match TRBD1. CDR3 length equals 15 residues. V was pared by 6 bases and J by 2 bases, with 8 bases of the junction left unmatched. CDR1 MNHEY and CDR2 SMNVEV come from the germline V gene (reference sequence). The CDR3 bases are TGTGCCAGCAGGCCTCTCGGGACAGGGCCCTACGAGCAGTACTTC. Translation gives CASRPLGTGPYEQYF.

There are a few counts of this clone. The chain carries TRBV5-8 and TRBJ1-1; TRBD1 matches 7 bases. The CDR3 consists of 14 residues. CDR1 and CDR2 from the germline V gene are SGHTS and YDEGEE. The J segment lost 4 bases and the V segment lost 4 bases, leaving 7 bases of the junction unmatched. The CDR3 here is CASSEQGGSTEAFF. CDR3 coding DNA: TGTGCCAGCAGCGAGCAGGGGGGTAGCACTGAAGCTTTCTTT.

The rearrangement links TRBV6-2 or TRBV6-3 to TRBJ1-1, with 9 bases lining up with TRBD1. CDR1 is MNHEY, CDR2 SVGEGT, per germline. This CDR3 has 14 residues. Germline trimming cut 4 bases from V and 5 bases from J; bases unmatched to any gene: 5. The CDR3: CASSWTGAGTEAFF. The CDR3 coding sequence is TGTGCCAGCAGTTGGACAGGGGCGGGGACTGAAGCTTTCTTT.

The chain uses TRBV6-2 or TRBV6-3 and TRBJ2-5; D gene uncertain. Trimming stripped 2 bases from V and 5 bases from J, with 12 bases between. The CDR3 totals 14 residues. Germline values: CDR1 MNHEY, CDR2 SVGEGT. The CDR3 reads CASSYRDLRETQYF. DNA of the CDR3: TGTGCCAGCAGTTACAGAGATCTTCGGGAGACCCAGTACTTC.

This clone was detected once. V is TRBV6-2 or TRBV6-3 and J is TRBJ2-7; D not certain. The CDR3 consists of 17 residues. Trimming left V 0 bases short and J 1 base short, with 16 bases between. Per germline, CDR1 MNHEY and CDR2 SVGEGT. The CDR3 sequence is CASSYSPLDTLSYEQYF. Written as DNA, the CDR3 is TGTGCCAGCAGTTACTCCCCTCTCGACACTTTATCCTACGAGCAGTACTTC.

The rearrangement uses TRBV7-2 and TRBJ1-4; D is unclear. The V gene lost 5 bases and the J gene lost 0 bases, with 10 bases spanning the gap. The CDR3 is 15 residues long. Germline V gene lookup returns CDR1 SGHTA and CDR2 FQGNSA. As DNA, the CDR3 is TGTGCCAGCAGCGTACAAAAGACAACTAATGAAAAACTGTTTTTT. This gives the protein CASSVQKTTNEKLFF.

The rearrangement uses TRBV12-3 or TRBV12-4 and TRBJ1-1; D uncertain. Between the trimmed V and J ends, which lost 5 bases and 0 bases, there was a span of 7 bases. The CDR3 spans 13 residues. CDR3 loop: CASSQQMNTEAFF. CDR3 in DNA: TGTGCCAGCAGTCAACAAATGAACACTGAAGCTTTCTTT.

The V call is TRBV20-1, the J call TRBJ2-2; 9 bases line up with TRBD2. Per germline, CDR1 DFQATT and CDR2 SNEGSKA (reference sequence). The junction had 3 bases not matched to a gene; V was cut back by 3 bases and J by 4 bases. The CDR3 is made up of 14 amino acids. DNA for the CDR3: TGCAGTGCTAGTAGCGGGGGTAGCACCGGGGAGCTGTTTTTT. Its protein product is CSASSGGSTGELFF.

The rearrangement uses TRBV28 and TRBJ2-3; 13 bases map to TRBD2. Germline CDR1 reads MDHEN; CDR2 reads SYDVKM. J lost 0 bases, V lost 3 bases, and 12 bases had no gene match. The CDR3 is made up of 20 amino acids. This CDR3 is CASSFRTSGGQDSSTDTQYF. The CDR3 DNA reads as TGTGCCAGCAGTTTCAGGACTAGCGGGGGCCAAGACTCTAGCACAGATACGCAGTATTTT.

This clone appeared a few times. This chain uses TRBV11-2 with TRBJ2-7; no clear D. The CDR3 spans 13 residues. Looked up from germline, CDR1 is SGHAT and CDR2 is FQNNGV. Trimming left V 1 base short and J 6 bases short, with 10 bases between. As DNA, the CDR3 is TGTGCCAGCAGCTTAGTTTTCGGGTTCGAGCAGTACTTC. Translation gives CASSLVFGFEQYF.

This clone was recorded once. This CDR3 reads CASSYSIPATNEKLFF. The CDR3 DNA reads TGTGCCAGCAGTTACTCGATACCGGCAACTAATGAAAAACTGTTTTTT. This chain links TRBV6-5 with TRBJ1-4; no definite D call. Trimming stripped 0 bases from V and 0 bases from J, with 8 bases between. From germline, CDR1 is MNHEY and CDR2 SVGAGI. This CDR3 is 16 amino acids long.

The chain uses TRBV5-1 and TRBJ2-3, with TRBD1 matching over 8 bases. CDR1 is SGHRS and CDR2 is YFSETQ in the germline V gene. CDR3 length equals 14 residues. V lost 4 bases, J lost 3 bases, and 4 bases stayed unmatched. CDR3 DNA sequence: TGCGCCAGCAGCACCGGACAGGGAACAGATACGCAGTATTTT. Protein: CASSTGQGTDTQYF.

The rearrangement uses TRBV15 and TRBJ2-7; D is perhaps TRBD1 (5 bases). The CDR3 spans 12 residues. V gave up 4 bases and J gave up 4 bases, with 8 bases separating them. Looked up from germline, CDR1 is LNHNV and CDR2 is YYDKDF (reference sequence). CDR3 DNA sequence: TGTGCCACCAGCACCTCAGGGTACGAGCAGTACTTC. This sequence encodes CATSTSGYEQYF.

The genes are TRBV7-9 and TRBJ2-5; TRBD2 matches at 12 bases. This CDR3 comprises 18 residues. The V segment lost 0 bases and the J segment 2 bases; nucleotides outside the gene matches: 7. Germline values: CDR1 SEHNR, CDR2 FQNEAQ (reference sequence). CDR3 coding DNA: TGTGCCAGCAGCTTAGCACTAGCGGGGGGAAAAAATCAAGAGACCCAGTACTTC. Its protein is CASSLALAGGKNQETQYF.

The V call is TRBV7-9, the J call TRBJ1-4; the match to TRBD1 covers 9 bases. Germline CDR1 reads SEHNR; CDR2 reads FQNEAQ (reference sequence). J gave up 5 bases and V 5 bases, and 6 bases lay outside the gene matches. This CDR3 has 15 residues. In nucleotides, the CDR3 is TGTGCCAGCAGCCCAGGTGGGACAGGGAATGAAAAACTGTTTTTT. Its translation: CASSPGGTGNEKLFF.

The chain couples TRBV5-5 to TRBJ2-2; D uncertain. Between the trimmed V and J ends, which lost 2 bases and 0 bases, there was a span of 11 bases. The CDR3 runs to 16 residues. Germline CDR1 is SGHKS and CDR2 is YYEKEE (reference sequence). The CDR3: CASSFLADSNTGELFF. Written as DNA, the CDR3 is TGTGCCAGCAGCTTTCTGGCAGATTCGAACACCGGGGAGCTGTTTTTT.

V usage is TRBV4-1 and J usage is TRBJ2-2, with 8 nucleotides matching TRBD1. The CDR3 runs 18 residues. Trimming at V came to 0 bases and at J to 6 bases, leaving 12 bases not matched to a gene. Germline V lookup: CDR1 MGHRA, CDR2 YSYEKL. The CDR3 region has the DNA TGCGCCAGCAGCCAAGATTGGGCGGTGACAGGGGAATCCGGGGAGCTGTTTTTT. It translates to CASSQDWAVTGESGELFF.

This chain joins TRBV7-9 and TRBJ2-7; 9 nucleotides match TRBD1. With V trimmed by 5 bases and J by 4 bases, 6 bases remained unmatched. CDR1 and CDR2 from the germline V gene are SEHNR and FQNEAQ (reference sequence). The CDR3 loop spans 14 amino acids. The CDR3 DNA reads TGTGCCAGCAGCCCTACAGGGGGCTTGTACGAGCAGTACTTC. Its translation: CASSPTGGLYEQYF.

In its sample, this clone was seen a few times. V usage is TRBV4-1 and J usage is TRBJ2-1; 15 bases align to TRBD2. Per the germline V gene, CDR1 is MGHRA and CDR2 is YSYEKL. The CDR3 runs 17 residues. V was pared by 4 bases and J by 3 bases, with 4 bases of the junction left unmatched. In DNA form, the CDR3 reads TGCGCCAGCAGCCTCAGGACTAGCGGGGGGGTCTACAATGAGCAGTTCTTC. Protein: CASSLRTSGGVYNEQFF.

The gene calls are TRBV19 and TRBJ2-1; the D gene is possibly TRBD2 (5 bases). Germline CDR1 reads LNHDA; CDR2 reads SQIVND (reference sequence). V was clipped by 11 bases and J by 2 bases, with 13 bases between them. There are 13 residues in the CDR3. Written as DNA, the CDR3 is TGTGCCGCAGCGGTGAACCCCTACAATGAGCAGTTCTTC. Encoded protein: CAAAVNPYNEQFF.